The 10 T cell receptor beta chains presented below share a single source sample, sequenced in a study of blood T cell repertoires in COVID-19. Sequenced by immunoSEQ multiplex PCR; TCRdb stores in-frame clones only, minus some. The sample holds roughly 250,000 clones; 85% to 90% are singletons and the top ten take around 0.84%. Sequencing input: peripheral blood. The receptors were gathered from a man aged 30-40 years with acute or convalescent COVID-19.

The gene calls are TRBV6-4 and TRBJ1-2; D is unresolved. The ends were cut back, 0 bases at V and 4 bases at J, with 12 bases in the middle. Per the germline V gene, CDR1 is MRHNA and CDR2 is SNTAGT. This CDR3 comprises 15 residues. The CDR3 DNA reads as TGTGCCAGCAGTGACTCTGCGGCCGCGGGCTATGGCTACACCTTC. Translating it yields CASSDSAAAGYGYTF.

This chain joins TRBV28 and TRBJ1-1; possible D gene TRBD1, 5 bases. V gave up 6 bases and J gave up 1 base, with 12 bases separating them. Germline CDR1 is MDHEN and CDR2 is SYDVKM. The CDR3 extends over 14 amino acids. In nucleotides, the CDR3 is TGTGCCAGCAGCAAAGGCGGGGGGAACACTGAAGCTTTCTTT. Translating it yields CASSKGGGNTEAFF.

The chain links TRBV11-2 to TRBJ1-2, with 7 bases matching TRBD1. The CDR3 totals 13 residues. J gave up 3 bases and V 3 bases, and 1 base lay outside the gene matches. The V gene's germline CDR1 is SGHAT and CDR2 FQNNGV. The CDR3 DNA sequence: TGTGCCAGCAGCTTCACAGGGGACTATGGCTACACCTTC. It is translated as CASSFTGDYGYTF.

V is TRBV28 and J is TRBJ1-2, with 7 nucleotides matching TRBD1. The germline gives CDR1 MDHEN, CDR2 SYDVKM. Trimming at V came to 2 bases and at J to 4 bases, leaving 7 bases not matched to a gene. There are 15 residues in the CDR3. The CDR3 DNA reads TGTGCCAGCAGTTTAGGTCTGGGACAGAGCTATGGCTACACCTTC. Its translation: CASSLGLGQSYGYTF.

As regards this clone: The germline gene is not matched at one end of the junction; a read error may be the cause. The V call is TRBV5-1, the J call TRBJ1-5; possibly TRBD1 for D (6 bases). This CDR3 is 15 amino acids long. Germline-derived CDR1 and CDR2 are SGHRS and YFSETQ. The CDR3, as DNA: TGCGCCAGCAGATTGGGACAATATAGCAATCAGCCCCAGCATTTT. Its translation is CASRLGQYSNQPQHF. Based on the CDR3 plus reference TRBV5-1 and TRBJ1-5, the full variable domain is KAGVTQTPRYLIKTRGQQVTLSCSPISGHRSVSWYQQTPGQGLQFLFEYFSETQRNKGNFPGRFSGRQFSNSRSEMNVSTLELGDSALYLCASRLGQYSNQPQHFGDGTRLSIL.

The CDR3 DNA sequence: TGTGCCAGCAGGGTTAGTAACACTGAAGCTTTCTTT. It specifies CASRVSNTEAFF. The chain links TRBV28 to TRBJ1-1, with D hard to call. The V gene lost 6 bases and the J gene lost 2 bases, with 7 bases spanning the gap. Germline loops: CDR1 MDHEN, CDR2 SYDVKM. The length of the CDR3 is 12 residues. The variable domain in full, with the rest retrieved from reference TRBV28 and TRBJ1-1, is DVKVTQSSRYLVKRTGEKVFLECVQDMDHENMFWYRQDPGLGLRLIYFSYDVKMKEKGDIPEGYSVSREKKERFSLILESASTNQTSMYLCASRVSNTEAFFGQGTRLTVV.

The rearrangement links TRBV12-3 or TRBV12-4 to TRBJ2-7; TRBD1 might be the D (5 bases). CDR3 length equals 12 residues. The V gene lost 8 bases and the J gene lost 2 bases, with 10 bases spanning the gap. The CDR3 sequence: CASQGTAYEQYF. In DNA, the CDR3 is TGTGCCAGCCAGGGAACCGCCTACGAGCAGTACTTC.

The gene calls are TRBV27 and TRBJ2-3, with unresolved D. Deletions cut 4 bases from V and 2 bases from J, with 13 bases between. The CDR3 consists of 15 residues. Germline V gene lookup returns CDR1 MNHEY and CDR2 SMNVEV (reference sequence). Here the CDR3 reads CASSSVNSYTDTQYF. In nucleotides, the CDR3 is TGTGCCAGCAGTTCGGTCAACTCCTACACAGATACGCAGTATTTT.

The CDR3 loop reads CASSFSASGYEQYF. CDR3 coding DNA: TGTGCCAGCAGCTTTTCGGCTAGCGGGTACGAGCAGTACTTC. This chain connects TRBV11-2 to TRBJ2-7; TRBD2 matches at 8 bases. The germline CDR1 and CDR2 sequences are SGHAT and FQNNGV. The CDR3 covers 14 residues. J lost 4 bases, V lost 3 bases, and 5 bases had no gene match.

This clone is a singleton in its sample. V is TRBV4-1 and J is TRBJ2-1; TRBD2 is a possible D gene (7 bases). This CDR3 is 19 amino acids long. The V end lost 3 bases, the J end lost 4 bases, and 25 bases lay between the germline ends. Germline CDR1 MGHRA, CDR2 YSYEKL. CDR3: CASSHPKTGGRPIYNEQFF. For the CDR3, the DNA is TGCGCCAGCAGCCATCCCAAGACCGGGGGGCGCCCCATTTACAATGAGCAGTTCTTC.